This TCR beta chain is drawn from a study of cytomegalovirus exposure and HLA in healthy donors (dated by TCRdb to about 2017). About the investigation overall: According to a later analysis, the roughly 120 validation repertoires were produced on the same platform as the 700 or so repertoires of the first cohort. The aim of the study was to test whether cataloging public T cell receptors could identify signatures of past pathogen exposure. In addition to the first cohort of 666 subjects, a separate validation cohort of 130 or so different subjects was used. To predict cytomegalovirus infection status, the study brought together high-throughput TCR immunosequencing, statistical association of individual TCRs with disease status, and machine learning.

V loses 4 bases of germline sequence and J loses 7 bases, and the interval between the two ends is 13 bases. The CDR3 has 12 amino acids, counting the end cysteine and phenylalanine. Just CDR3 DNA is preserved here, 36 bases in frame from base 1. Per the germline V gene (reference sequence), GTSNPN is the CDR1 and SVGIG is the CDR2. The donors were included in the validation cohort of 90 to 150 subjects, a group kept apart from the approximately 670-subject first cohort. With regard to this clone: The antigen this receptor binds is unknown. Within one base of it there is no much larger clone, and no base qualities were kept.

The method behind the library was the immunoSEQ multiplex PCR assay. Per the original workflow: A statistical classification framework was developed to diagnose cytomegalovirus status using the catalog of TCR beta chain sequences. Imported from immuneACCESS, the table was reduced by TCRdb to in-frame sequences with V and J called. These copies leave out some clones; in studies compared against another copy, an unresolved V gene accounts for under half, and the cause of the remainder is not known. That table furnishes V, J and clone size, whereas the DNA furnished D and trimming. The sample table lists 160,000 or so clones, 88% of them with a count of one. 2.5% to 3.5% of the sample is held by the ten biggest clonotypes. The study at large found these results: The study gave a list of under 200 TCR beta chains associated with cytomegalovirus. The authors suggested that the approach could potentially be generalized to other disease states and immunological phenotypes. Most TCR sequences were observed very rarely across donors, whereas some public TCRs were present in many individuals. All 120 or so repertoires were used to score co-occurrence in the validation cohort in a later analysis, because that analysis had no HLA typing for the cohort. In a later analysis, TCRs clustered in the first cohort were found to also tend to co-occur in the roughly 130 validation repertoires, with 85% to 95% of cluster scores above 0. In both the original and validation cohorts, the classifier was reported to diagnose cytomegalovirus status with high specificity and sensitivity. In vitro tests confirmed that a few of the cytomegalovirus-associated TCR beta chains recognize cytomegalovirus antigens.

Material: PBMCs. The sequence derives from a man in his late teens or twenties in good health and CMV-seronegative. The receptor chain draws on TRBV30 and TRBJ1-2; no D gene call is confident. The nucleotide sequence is TGTGCCTGGAAATCTTTCGAGGGTGGCTACACCTTC. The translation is CAWKSFEGGYTF.